This TCR beta chain originates from a study of PD-1 blockade in classical Hodgkin lymphoma. Study background: Nivolumab dosed at 3 mg/kg went to patients intravenously every 2 weeks.

Sequenced by immunoSEQ multiplex PCR; TCRdb stores in-frame clones only, minus some. The repertoire holds 80,000 to 100,000 clones, with more than 85% as singletons. In regard to this clone: What it recognizes is unknown. At one boundary the junction diverges from the germline segment, which might be a read error.

Overall study findings and caveats: When set against healthy donors, newly diagnosed patients were reported to show lower baseline TCR diversity.

Time point in this sample: cycle 4 day 1 (C4D1), after less than 7 weeks of nivolumab. Autologous stem cell transplantation was followed by relapse in every patient, and brentuximab vedotin exposure varied. Patients reached a best response of complete response, partial response or progressive disease. From germline, CDR1 is MGHRA and CDR2 YSYEKL. This CDR3 spans 13 amino acids. The sequence was collected from a human donor with classical Hodgkin lymphoma. The V and J genes are TRBV4-1 and TRBJ2-1, with TRBD1 matching 9 bases. Sequenced material: peripheral blood mononuclear cells (PBMCs), taken before the fourth cycle of nivolumab. CDR3 loop: CASSQDRGTGLLF. CDR3 coding DNA: TGCGCCAGCAGCCAAGATCGCGGGACAGGGCTTCTCTTC.